These T cell receptor beta chains were read from a single sample in a study of identical twins. Each CDR3 protein is one row after TCRdb ran MiXCR on the 5' RACE reads. The sample has approximately 240,000 distinct CDR3 sequences; more than 13% are singletons. Sequencing was performed on memory (CD45RO+) T cells sorted from blood. Receptors were obtained from a woman between 18 and 29 years old in good health. Each CDR3 is given with its conserved first and last residue. A D gene is named only where the DNA matches it firmly. For some rows the clone size is stated as once, few or many, or as a class when expanded; others skip it.

j_gene	d_gene	v_gene	abundance	CDR3aa
TRBJ1-6	NA	TRBV20-1	NA	CSARSRDRHLF
TRBJ1-2	TRBD1	TRBV7-8	NA	CASSPLTGGYGYTF
TRBJ2-3	TRBD2	TRBV10-3	NA	CAITIGLAGVADTQYF
TRBJ2-3	NA	TRBV11-3	many	CASSRDVSTDTQYF
TRBJ2-7	NA	TRBV20-1	NA	CSANRESSYEQYF
TRBJ2-3	TRBD2	TRBV12-3/TRBV12-4	many	CASTPLAGSTDTQYF
TRBJ2-1	TRBD2	TRBV6-2/TRBV6-3	NA	CASSPSGRDVFF
TRBJ2-6	NA	TRBV3-1	NA	CASSQVRAGANVLTF
TRBJ2-5	NA	TRBV6-6	NA	CASSYMGRETQYF
TRBJ2-2	NA	TRBV7-2	few	CASSLGRGSTGELFF
TRBJ2-7	TRBD2	TRBV7-8	NA	CASSIFGGTTSYEQYF
TRBJ2-5	NA	TRBV25-1	few	CASSELIRGSEETQYF
TRBJ1-3	NA	TRBV11-2	few	CASSLNTNTIYF
TRBJ1-5	TRBD1	TRBV7-2	many	CASSRQGVAQPQHF
TRBJ1-2	NA	TRBV12-3/TRBV12-4	NA	CASSLGSGANYGYTF
TRBJ2-1	TRBD2	TRBV5-6	many	CASSSGLAGDNEQFF
TRBJ2-1	NA	TRBV6-4	NA	CASSLAGTNEQFF
TRBJ2-4	TRBD1	TRBV20-1	few	CSAVQGPSAKNIQYF
TRBJ2-1	TRBD2	TRBV29-1	few	CSVERPPGLAGVGDEQFF
TRBJ2-7	NA	TRBV5-1	NA	CASSLPSPYEQYF
TRBJ2-5	NA	TRBV20-1	few	CSARKGEGRETQYF
TRBJ2-1	NA	TRBV7-9	many	CASINPTKGNEQFF
TRBJ2-1	NA	TRBV10-3	NA	CAISRTAENYNEQFF
TRBJ2-1	TRBD1	TRBV20-1	NA	CSARDRQGATNEQFF
TRBJ1-4	NA	TRBV19	few	CASSRRIINEKLFF
TRBJ2-4	TRBD1	TRBV7-2	NA	CASSPGTGRSKNIQYF
TRBJ2-5	TRBD2	TRBV7-3	NA	CASSRGGQGETQYF
TRBJ1-4	NA	TRBV6-5	few	CASSYSGRFNEKLFF
TRBJ2-7	NA	TRBV11-2	NA	CASSFGGAYYEQYF